This T cell receptor (beta chain) appears in the sequencing data of a study of CD8+ T cells in alopecia areata (dated by TCRdb to 2016 to 2019). Concerning the study at large: The treated patients, all with moderate-to-severe alopecia areata, were enrolled in an open-label pilot trial of oral tofacitinib given at 5 to 10 mg twice daily. TCRbeta CDR3 regions were amplified by immunoSEQ multiplex PCR using 35 Vbeta forward and 13 Jbeta reverse primers. Tofacitinib-treated patients had biopsies at baseline and at 4 and 24 weeks of treatment, with a later scalp biopsy in several patients. In treated patients, disease severity was measured using the SALT score, which gives the percentage of scalp surface area affected. Clonality in the scalp was compared among normal scalp (n=4), patchy alopecia areata scalp (n=8), and alopecia totalis/universalis scalp (n=8). Patients received tofacitinib for 6 to 18 months and were then followed off drug for 6 months to check for delayed response and recurrence. The RNA source kit depended on sample type: the PAXgene miRNA kit for fixed scalp, the miRNeasy kit for PBMCs, and the RNeasy kit for mouse skin. On the human side, TCRbeta sequencing was run on scalp tissue and on sorted CD4+ and CD8+ peripheral blood T cells from healthy controls and from alopecia areata patients with either patchy or totalis/universalis disease. To study T cell clonal expansion in alopecia areata, the researchers applied high-throughput TCRbeta sequencing to both the C3H/HeJ mouse model and human patients.

Library creation used the immunoSEQ multiplex PCR assay. To provide template for TCR sequencing, every sample had RNA extracted and reverse transcribed into cDNA. First-strand cDNA was synthesized using SuperScript III with a 2:1 mix of oligo-dT and random hexamers. A synthetic immune receptor repertoire was used to assess amplification bias, and residual bias was removed computationally. Regarding the original processing steps: Raw reads were preprocessed to remove errors, and CDR3 was defined according to IMGT conventions as the region from the conserved cysteine to phenylalanine. Clonality was calculated as 1 minus Shannon entropy normalized by log2 of the number of productive unique TCRs. CD4 or CD8 identity of scalp clones was inferred by cross-referencing scalp TCRbeta sequences with sorted blood CD4 and CD8 repertoires. Not all clones reach the TCRdb copy of this immuneACCESS table, which keeps in-frame sequences only. Checked studies attribute under half of the gap to unresolved V genes and leave the rest unexplained. V and J calls and clone size are given by that table; D and trimming were obtained from the DNA. Present in this sample are over 100,000 clones, about 50% of which were seen just once. Together, the top ten hold around 0.46% of the sample.

The time point label for this specimen denotes: four to five weeks on oral tofacitinib. The sample's treatment or condition label is to be understood as: oral pan-JAK inhibitor, 5-10 mg twice daily. Lesional scalp punch biopsies and peripheral blood were obtained from alopecia areata patients. After PBMCs were isolated by density centrifugation and stained for CD3, CD4 and CD8, a FACSAria was used to sort CD4+ and CD8+ T cells. Results the study describes overall, beyond this receptor: Compared with mice, TCR sequences shared between patients were less clear, possibly partly because of HLA diversity across the patient population. Tofacitinib significantly lowered scalp clonality and the number of expanded CD8+ clones among the top 100 scalp clones. Many expanded lesional clones persisted in scalp and blood during tofacitinib treatment, which may partly explain relapse after stopping treatment. Resident alphabeta T cells in normal human skin are also sequenced, complicating scalp TCR repertoire analysis, unlike mouse skin dominated by gammadelta T cells. Because the treated cohort was small and included a single nonresponder, larger studies are needed to assess links between baseline CD8+ expansion and response. Compared with normal scalp, lesional scalp had higher clonality and more expanded CD8+ clones, particularly in alopecia totalis/universalis, a pattern that suggests antigenic drive.

As regards this clone: The target of this receptor is not known. Per-base qualities were not stored, and no clone one base away is much larger.

V lost 4 bases and J lost 4 bases, and the count of bases not matched to a germline gene is 4. From a lookup of the germline V gene (reference sequence), CDR1 and CDR2 are SEHNR and FQNEAQ. The CDR3 has 14 amino acids, counting the end cysteine and phenylalanine. The DNA shown is the 42-base CDR3, in frame from base 1. The receptor comes from a human donor with alopecia areata. This specimen consisted of CD4+ T cells sorted from blood, obtained at week 4, from a patient treated with tofacitinib. The chain is assembled from TRBV7-9 and TRBJ2-5; 9 central nucleotides agree with TRBD2. The CDR3: CASSSSGTGETQYF. The DNA sequence is as follows: TGTGCCAGCAGCTCTAGCGGGACCGGAGAGACCCAGTACTTC.